This T cell receptor beta chain was identified during a study of graft-versus-host responses after intestinal transplantation. Looked up from germline, CDR1 is LNHDA and CDR2 is SQIVND (reference sequence). This CDR3 is 13 amino acids long. With 7 bases clipped from V and 5 bases from J, the junction kept 2 bases outside the gene matches. Only in-frame clones appear in the TCRdb table, and some are missing; sequencing was by immunoSEQ multiplex PCR. This table has more than 65,000 clones, about 90% appearing once. Details on this clone: Its antigen remains unidentified.

The rearrangement uses TRBV19 and TRBJ2-1; the match to TRBD2 covers 10 bases. Sequences were derived from unstimulated CD8+ T cells sorted from spleen or lymph node cells, sampled before intestinal transplant. The TCR originated in a human donor who received an intestinal transplant. In nucleotides, the CDR3 is TGTGCCAGTAAGGGACTAGCGAACAATGAGCAGTTCTTC. Encoded protein: CASKGLANNEQFF.